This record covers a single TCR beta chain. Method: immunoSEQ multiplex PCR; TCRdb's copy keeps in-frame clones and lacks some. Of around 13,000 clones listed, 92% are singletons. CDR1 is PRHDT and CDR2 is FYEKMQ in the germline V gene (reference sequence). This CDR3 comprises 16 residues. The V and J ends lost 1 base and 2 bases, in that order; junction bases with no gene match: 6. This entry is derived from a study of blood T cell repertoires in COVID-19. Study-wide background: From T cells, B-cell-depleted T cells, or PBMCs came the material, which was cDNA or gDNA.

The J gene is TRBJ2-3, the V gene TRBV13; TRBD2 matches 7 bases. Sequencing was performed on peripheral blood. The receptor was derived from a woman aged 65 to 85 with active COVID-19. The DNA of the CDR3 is TGTGCCAGCAGCTTAGTCGTGGGAGGGGACACAGATACGCAGTATTTT. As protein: CASSLVVGGDTDTQYF.